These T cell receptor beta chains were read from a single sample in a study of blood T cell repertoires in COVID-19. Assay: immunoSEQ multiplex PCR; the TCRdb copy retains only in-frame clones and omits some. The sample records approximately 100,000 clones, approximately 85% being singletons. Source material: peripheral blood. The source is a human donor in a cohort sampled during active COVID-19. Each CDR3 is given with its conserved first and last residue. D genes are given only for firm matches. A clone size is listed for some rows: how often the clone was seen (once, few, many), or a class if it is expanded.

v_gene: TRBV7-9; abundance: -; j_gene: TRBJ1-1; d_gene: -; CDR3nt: TGTGCCAGCAGCCGTCCGAACCCTATATCGGGGGGTGGCACTGAAGCTTTCTTT; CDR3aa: CASSRPNPISGGGTEAFF
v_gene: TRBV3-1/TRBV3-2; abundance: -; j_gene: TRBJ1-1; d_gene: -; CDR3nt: TGTGCCAGCAGCCGCAACTCCGTGTTCACTGAAGCTTTCTTT; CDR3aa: CASSRNSVFTEAFF
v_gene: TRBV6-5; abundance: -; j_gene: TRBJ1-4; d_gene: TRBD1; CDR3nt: TGTGCCAGCAAGGGGGCAGGCTATAATGAAAAACTGTTTTTT; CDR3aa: CASKGAGYNEKLFF
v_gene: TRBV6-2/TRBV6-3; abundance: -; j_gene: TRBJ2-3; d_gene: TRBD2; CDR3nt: TGTGCCAGCAGTCACCGGACTAAGCGGGGGCTGGATACGCAGTATTTT; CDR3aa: CASSHRTKRGLDTQYF
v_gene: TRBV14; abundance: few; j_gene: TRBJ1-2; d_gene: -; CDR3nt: TGTGCCAGCAGCCAAGATACATATCACAGGGTCGATGGCTACACCTTC; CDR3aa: CASSQDTYHRVDGYTF
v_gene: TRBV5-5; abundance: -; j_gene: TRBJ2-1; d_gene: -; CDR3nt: TGTGCCAGCAGCCCAATGGTCAGGGACAATGAGCAGTTCTTC; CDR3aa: CASSPMVRDNEQFF
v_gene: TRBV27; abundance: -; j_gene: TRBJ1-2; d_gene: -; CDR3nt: TGTGCCAGCAGTTTACAGGGCGCTAACTATGGCTACACCTTC; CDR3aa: CASSLQGANYGYTF
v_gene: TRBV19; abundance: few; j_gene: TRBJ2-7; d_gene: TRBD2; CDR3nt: TGTGCCAGTAGTATAGGGTCCAGCGGGAGTTTTTACGAGCAGTACTTC; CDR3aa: CASSIGSSGSFYEQYF
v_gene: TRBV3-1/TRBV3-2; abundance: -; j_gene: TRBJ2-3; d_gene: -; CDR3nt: TGTGCCAGCAGCCAAGGCGTCAGCACAGATACGCAGTATTTT; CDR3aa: CASSQGVSTDTQYF
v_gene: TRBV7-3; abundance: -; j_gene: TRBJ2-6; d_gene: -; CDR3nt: TGTGCCAGCAGCTTACAGGGGCACTCTGGGGCCAACGTCCTGACTTTC; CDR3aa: CASSLQGHSGANVLTF
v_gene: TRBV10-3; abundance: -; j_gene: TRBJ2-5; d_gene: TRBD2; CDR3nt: TGTGCCATCAGTGACCGGACTAGCGTAGAGACCCAGTACTTC; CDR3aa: CAISDRTSVETQYF
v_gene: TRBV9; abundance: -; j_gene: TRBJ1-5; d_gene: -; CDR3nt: TGTGCCAGCAGCTATAGAGAACAGGGTCAGCCCCAGCATTTT; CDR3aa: CASSYREQGQPQHF
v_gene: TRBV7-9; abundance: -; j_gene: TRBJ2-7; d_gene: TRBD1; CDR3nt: TGTGCCAGCAGCGCCGGGACAGGGTTCGGCGAGCAGTACTTC; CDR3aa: CASSAGTGFGEQYF
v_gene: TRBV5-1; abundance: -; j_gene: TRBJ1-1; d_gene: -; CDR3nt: TGCGCCAGCAGCTTGGAGTCAGGGGTGACTGAAGCTTTCTTT; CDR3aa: CASSLESGVTEAFF
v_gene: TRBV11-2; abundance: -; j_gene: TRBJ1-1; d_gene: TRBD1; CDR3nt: TGTGCCAGCAGCCTTCAGGGGGCTAAAGACACTGAAGCTTTCTTT; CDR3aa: CASSLQGAKDTEAFF
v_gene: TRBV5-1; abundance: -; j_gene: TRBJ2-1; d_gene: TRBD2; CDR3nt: TGCGCCAGCAGCTTGGCACAGCGGGAGTCTTTACAGTTCTTC; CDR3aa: CASSLAQRESLQFF
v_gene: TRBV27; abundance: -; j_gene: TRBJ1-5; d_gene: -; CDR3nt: TGTGCCAGCAGTTTAGTGTCGGGATTACAGCCCCAGCATTTT; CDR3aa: CASSLVSGLQPQHF
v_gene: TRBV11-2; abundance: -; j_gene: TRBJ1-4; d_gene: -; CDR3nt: TGTGCCAGCAGCTTAATGTTCGGTGAAAAACTGTTTTTT; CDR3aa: CASSLMFGEKLFF
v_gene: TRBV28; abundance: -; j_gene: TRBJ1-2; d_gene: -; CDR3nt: TGTGCCAGCAGTTTTTTAGGACAAGAGGAAAATGGCTACACCTTC; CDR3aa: CASSFLGQEENGYTF
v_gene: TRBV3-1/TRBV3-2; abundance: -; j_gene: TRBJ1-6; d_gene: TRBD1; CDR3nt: TGTGCCAGCAGCCAAGCTCGACAGGGTCCCGAGGGGAGAGATTCACCCCTCCACTTT; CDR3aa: CASSQARQGPEGRDSPLHF
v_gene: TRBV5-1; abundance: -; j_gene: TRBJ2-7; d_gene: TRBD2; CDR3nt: TGCGCCAGCCGCGATCTAGCGGGAGACCACGAGCAGTACTTC; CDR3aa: CASRDLAGDHEQYF
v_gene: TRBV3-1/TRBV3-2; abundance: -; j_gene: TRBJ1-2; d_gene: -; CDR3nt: TGTGCCAGCAGCCACCGAGGCGGGAATAACTATGGCTACACCTTC; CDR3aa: CASSHRGGNNYGYTF
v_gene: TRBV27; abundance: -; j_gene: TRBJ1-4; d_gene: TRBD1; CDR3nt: TGTGCCAGCAGTGCTGGGACAGGCATTAATGAAAAACTGTTTTTT; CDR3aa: CASSAGTGINEKLFF
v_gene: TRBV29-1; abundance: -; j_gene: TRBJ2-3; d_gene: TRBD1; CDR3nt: TGCAGCGCCAACCCGACAGGGGTCACAGATACGCAGTATTTT; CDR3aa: CSANPTGVTDTQYF
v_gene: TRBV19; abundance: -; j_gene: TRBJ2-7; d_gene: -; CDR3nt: TGTGCCAGTAGTATAGGGGCTTCTTTCTACGAGCAGTACTTC; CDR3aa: CASSIGASFYEQYF
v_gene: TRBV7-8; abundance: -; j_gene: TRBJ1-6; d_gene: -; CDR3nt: TGTGCCAGCAGCTTCGGACAGACCACTTATAATTCACCCCTCCACTTT; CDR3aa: CASSFGQTTYNSPLHF
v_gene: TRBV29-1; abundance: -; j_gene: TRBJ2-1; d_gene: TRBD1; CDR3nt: TGCAGCGTTTGGACCGCCGGGACAGCTTACAATGAGCAGTTCTTC; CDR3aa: CSVWTAGTAYNEQFF
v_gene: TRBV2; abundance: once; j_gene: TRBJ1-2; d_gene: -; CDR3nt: TGTGCCAGCAGGGAACTGACAGACGACACCTTC; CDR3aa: CASRELTDDTF
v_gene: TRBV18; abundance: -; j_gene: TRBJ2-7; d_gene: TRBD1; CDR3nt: TGTGCCAGCTCACCCACGGGACAGGGACGGGACCGGGGTTCCGAGCAGTACTTC; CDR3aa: CASSPTGQGRDRGSEQYF
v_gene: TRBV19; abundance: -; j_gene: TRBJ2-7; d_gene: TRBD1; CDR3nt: TGTGCCAGTAGTATAGCCCCCCCGGGACAGGGTTACGAGCAGTACTTC; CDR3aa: CASSIAPPGQGYEQYF
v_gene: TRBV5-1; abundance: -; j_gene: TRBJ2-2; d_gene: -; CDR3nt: TGCGCCAGCAGCTTGGGGACAGCGAACACCGGGGAGCTGTTTTTT; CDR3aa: CASSLGTANTGELFF
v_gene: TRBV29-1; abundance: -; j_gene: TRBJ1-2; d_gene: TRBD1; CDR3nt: TGCAGCGTTGGAAAGGGACAGTACTATGGCTACACCTTC; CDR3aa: CSVGKGQYYGYTF
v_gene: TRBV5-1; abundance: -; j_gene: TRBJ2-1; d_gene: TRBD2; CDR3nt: TGCGCCAGCAGCTACCTTCCCCCTGGACTAGCGGGAGTGTACAATGAGCAGTTCTTC; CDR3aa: CASSYLPPGLAGVYNEQFF
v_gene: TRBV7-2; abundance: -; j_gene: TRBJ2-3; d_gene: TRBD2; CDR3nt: TGTGCCAGCAGCTTATTTAGTAGCGGGATAGATACGCAGTATTTT; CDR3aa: CASSLFSSGIDTQYF
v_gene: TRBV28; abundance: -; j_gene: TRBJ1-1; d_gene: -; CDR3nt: TGTGCCAGCAGTTTGCAGGGGATCATGAACACTGAAGCTTTCTTT; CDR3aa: CASSLQGIMNTEAFF
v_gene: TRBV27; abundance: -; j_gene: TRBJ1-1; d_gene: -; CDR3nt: TGTGCCAGCAGTTCTGGGCAAGGGGCTTTCCCTGAAGCTTTCTTT; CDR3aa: CASSSGQGAFPEAFF
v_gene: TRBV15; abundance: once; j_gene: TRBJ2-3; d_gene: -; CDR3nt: TGTGCCACCAGCAGAGATCGAGGCGTAGATACGCAGTATTTT; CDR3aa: CATSRDRGVDTQYF
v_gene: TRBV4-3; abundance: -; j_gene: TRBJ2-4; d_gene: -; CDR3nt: TGCGCCAGCAGCCAAGACGGCAGCGTAGCCAAAAACATTCAGTACTTC; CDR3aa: CASSQDGSVAKNIQYF
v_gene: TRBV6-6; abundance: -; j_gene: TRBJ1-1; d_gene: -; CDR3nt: TGTGCCAGCAAGGCCGGGGGGGTGTCCCCTGAAGCTTTCTTT; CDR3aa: CASKAGGVSPEAFF
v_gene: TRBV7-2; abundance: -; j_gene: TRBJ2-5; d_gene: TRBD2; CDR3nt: TGTGCCAGCAGCTTAACGGGACTAGCGGGTCGGGAGACCCAGTACTTC; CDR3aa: CASSLTGLAGRETQYF
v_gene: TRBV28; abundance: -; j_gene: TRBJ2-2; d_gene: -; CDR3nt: TGTGCCGGGCTACAGTCGAACACCGGGGAGCTGTTTTTT; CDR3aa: CAGLQSNTGELFF